This T cell receptor (beta chain) was recorded in a study of CD8 T cells in Susac syndrome. The CDR3 is made up of 14 amino acids. The V gene lost 7 bases and the J gene lost 4 bases, with 16 bases spanning the gap. CDR1 MGHDK and CDR2 SYGVNS come from the germline V gene. An input of about 0.5 to 1 ug of RNA was subjected to reverse transcription using random hexamers. A single record per CDR3 protein comes from TCRdb applying MiXCR to the immunoSEQ multiplex PCR reads. Among some 99,000 distinct CDR3 sequences listed, around 94% were seen once. V gene TRBV25-1 combines with J gene TRBJ1-2; maybe TRBD1 (5 bases). Sequencing was carried out using CD4+ T cells from PBMCs. The receptor's source is a human donor with Susac syndrome. The CDR3 reads CASTHAGTFYGYTF. For the CDR3, the DNA is TGTGCCAGCACCCACGCCGGGACCTTCTATGGCTACACCTTC.